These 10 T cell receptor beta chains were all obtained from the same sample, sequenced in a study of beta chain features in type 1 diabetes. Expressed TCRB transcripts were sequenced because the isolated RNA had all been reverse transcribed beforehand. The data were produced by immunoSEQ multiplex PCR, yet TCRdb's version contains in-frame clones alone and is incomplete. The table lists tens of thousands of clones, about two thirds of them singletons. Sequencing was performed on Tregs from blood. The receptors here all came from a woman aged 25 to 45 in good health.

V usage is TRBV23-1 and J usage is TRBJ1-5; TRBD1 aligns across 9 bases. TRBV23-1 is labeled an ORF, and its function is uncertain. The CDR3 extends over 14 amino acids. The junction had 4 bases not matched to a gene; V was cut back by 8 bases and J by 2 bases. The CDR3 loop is CASGWDRGNQPQHF. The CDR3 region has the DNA TGCGCCAGCGGGTGGGACAGGGGCAATCAGCCCCAGCATTTT.

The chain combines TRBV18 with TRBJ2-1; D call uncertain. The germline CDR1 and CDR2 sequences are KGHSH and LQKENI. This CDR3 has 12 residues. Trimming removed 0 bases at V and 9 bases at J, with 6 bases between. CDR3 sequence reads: CASSPPPGEQFF. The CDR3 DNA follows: TGTGCCAGCTCACCACCCCCCGGTGAGCAGTTCTTC.

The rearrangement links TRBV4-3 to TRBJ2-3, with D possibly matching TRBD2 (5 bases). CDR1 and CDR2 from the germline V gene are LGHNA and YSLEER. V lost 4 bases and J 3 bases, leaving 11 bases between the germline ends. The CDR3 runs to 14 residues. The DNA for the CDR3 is TGCGCCAGCAGCCGCCGGGTAGCGACAGATACGCAGTATTTT. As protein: CASSRRVATDTQYF.

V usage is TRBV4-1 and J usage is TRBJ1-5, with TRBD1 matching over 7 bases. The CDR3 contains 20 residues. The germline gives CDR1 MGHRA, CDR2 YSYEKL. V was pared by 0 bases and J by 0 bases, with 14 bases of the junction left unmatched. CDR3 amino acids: CASSQEGVGTDGYSNQPQHF. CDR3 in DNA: TGCGCCAGCAGCCAAGAAGGGGTCGGGACAGACGGTTATAGCAATCAGCCCCAGCATTTT.

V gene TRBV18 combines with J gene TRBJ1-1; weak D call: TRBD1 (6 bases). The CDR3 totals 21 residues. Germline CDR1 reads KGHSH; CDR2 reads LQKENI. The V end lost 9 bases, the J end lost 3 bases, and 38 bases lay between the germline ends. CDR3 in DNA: TGTGCCAGTTTGAGGGAGCGTACGCAGGGGAAGGAGATGGAAAAGGACACTGAAGCTTTCTTT. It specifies CASLRERTQGKEMEKDTEAFF.

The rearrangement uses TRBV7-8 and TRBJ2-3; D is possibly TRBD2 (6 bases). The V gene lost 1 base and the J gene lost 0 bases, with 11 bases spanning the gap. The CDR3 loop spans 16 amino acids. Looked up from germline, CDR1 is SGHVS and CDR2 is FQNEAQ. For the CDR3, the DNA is TGTGCCAGCAGCTTAGAACTAGCCTCTAGCACAGATACGCAGTATTTT. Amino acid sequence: CASSLELASSTDTQYF.

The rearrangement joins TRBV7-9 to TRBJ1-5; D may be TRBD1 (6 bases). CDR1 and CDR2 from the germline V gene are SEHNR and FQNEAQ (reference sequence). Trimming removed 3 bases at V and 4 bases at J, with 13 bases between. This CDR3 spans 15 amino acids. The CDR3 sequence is CASSFSAGANQPQHF. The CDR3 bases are TGTGCCAGCAGCTTTAGTGCGGGGGCTAATCAGCCCCAGCATTTT.

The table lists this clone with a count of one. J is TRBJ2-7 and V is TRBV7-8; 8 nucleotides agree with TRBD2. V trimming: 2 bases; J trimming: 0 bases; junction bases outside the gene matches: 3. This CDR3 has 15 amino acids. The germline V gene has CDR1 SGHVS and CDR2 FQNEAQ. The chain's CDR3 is CASSLRLAGSYEQYF. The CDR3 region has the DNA TGTGCCAGCAGCTTAAGGCTAGCGGGCTCCTACGAGCAGTACTTC.

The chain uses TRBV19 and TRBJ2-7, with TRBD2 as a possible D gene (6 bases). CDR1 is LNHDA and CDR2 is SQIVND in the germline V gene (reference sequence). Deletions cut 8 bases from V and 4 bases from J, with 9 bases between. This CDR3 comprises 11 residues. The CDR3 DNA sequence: TGTGCCAGTGGGGGGAGATACGAGCAGTACTTC. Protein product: CASGGRYEQYF. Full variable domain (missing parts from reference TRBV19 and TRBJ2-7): DGGITQSPKYLFRKEGQNVTLSCEQNLNHDAMYWYRQDPGQGLRLIYYSQIVNDFQKGDIAEGYSVSREKKESFPLTVTSAQKNPTAFYLCASGGRYEQYFGPGTRLTVT.

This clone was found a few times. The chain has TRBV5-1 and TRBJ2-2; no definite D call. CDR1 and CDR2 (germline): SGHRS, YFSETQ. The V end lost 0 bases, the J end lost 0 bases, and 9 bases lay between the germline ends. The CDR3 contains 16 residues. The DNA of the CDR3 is TGCGCCAGCAGCTTGGTGACAAAACCGAACACCGGGGAGCTGTTTTTT. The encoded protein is CASSLVTKPNTGELFF.